The clone carrying this T cell receptor (beta chain) was observed once. Germline V lookup: CDR1 LGHNT, CDR2 FRNRAP. This CDR3 contains 16 residues. Trimming cost V 3 bases and J 6 bases; bases outside gene matches: 9. These data belong to a study of cytomegalovirus exposure and HLA in healthy donors. TCRdb's table, derived via immunoSEQ multiplex PCR, lists solely in-frame clones and lacks some. The profile shows about 140,000 clones, 88% of them singletons. The sequencing sample was made of PBMCs. The sequence was obtained from a woman aged 18-29 years in good health and CMV-seropositive. The rearrangement uses TRBV12-5 and TRBJ2-3, with TRBD2 identical over 10 bases. The CDR3 here is CASGFSPLAGADTQYF. In nucleotides, the CDR3 is TGTGCTAGTGGTTTTTCACCGCTAGCGGGAGCGGATACGCAGTATTTT.